The 23 T cell receptor beta chains in this list originate from one sample, sequenced in a study of T cells in Graves' hyperthyroidism and ophthalmopathy. Amplified regions were TCR beta CDR3 sequences from RNA transcripts. Primed by the HTBI set, a first-round RT-PCR was run on the TCR CDR3. MiXCR was run by TCRdb on the multiplex PCR reads, yielding one entry per CDR3 protein. This repertoire shows roughly 630,000 distinct CDR3 sequences, 15% to 17% found once; its top ten account for approximately 7%. The sequenced sample was blood. These receptors all stem from a woman aged 25-40 years with Graves' hyperthyroidism.

This clonotype has just a few counts. The chain combines TRBV9 with TRBJ1-1; TRBD1 might be the D (5 bases). This CDR3 contains 14 residues. Germline V gene data show CDR1 as SGDLS and CDR2 as YYNGEE. The V end was cut by 3 bases, the J end by 3 bases, with 12 bases between. CDR3 region: CASSAGPAHTEAFF. CDR3 DNA: TGTGCCAGCAGCGCGGGACCGGCCCACACTGAAGCTTTCTTT.

The CDR3 spells CSARVSPVVYNEQFF. CDR3 DNA sequence: TGCAGTGCTAGAGTCTCCCCCGTAGTTTACAATGAGCAGTTCTTC. The gene calls are TRBV20-1 and TRBJ2-1; D not certain. The CDR3 runs to 15 residues. Trimming pared 1 base from V and 4 bases from J, leaving 14 bases between. From germline, CDR1 is DFQATT and CDR2 SNEGSKA (reference sequence).

CDR3 in amino acids: CSVALAGDQFF. The DNA of the CDR3 is TGCAGCGTTGCGCTAGCGGGAGATCAGTTCTTC. This chain joins TRBV29-1 and TRBJ2-1; 10 nucleotides line up with TRBD2. Germline values: CDR1 SQVTM, CDR2 ANQGSEA. The CDR3 length is 11 residues. V shed 4 bases and J 13 bases; nucleotides not matched to a gene: 4.

The chain couples TRBV2 to TRBJ2-3; 10 positions match TRBD1. CDR3 length: 17 amino acids. Germline V gene data show CDR1 as SNHLY and CDR2 as FYNNEI. Germline trimming cut 7 bases from V and 0 bases from J; bases unmatched to any gene: 10. The CDR3 is CASKGRQGASSTDTQYF. The CDR3 nucleotides read TGTGCCAGCAAGGGCCGACAGGGGGCCTCTAGCACAGATACGCAGTATTTT.

This clonotype occurred many times. J is TRBJ2-7 and V is TRBV5-1; 14 bases map to TRBD2. This CDR3 comprises 17 residues. Germline CDR1 reads SGHRS; CDR2 reads YFSETQ. Trimming removed 4 bases from V and 3 bases from J; junction bases left unmatched: 9. Here the CDR3 reads CASSKGTSGSFGYEQYF. The CDR3 region has the DNA TGCGCCAGCAGCAAAGGGACTAGCGGGAGTTTTGGCTACGAGCAGTACTTC.

In this sample, this clonotype turned up many times. The J gene is TRBJ1-6, the V gene TRBV30; D is possibly TRBD1 (6 bases). This CDR3 is built from 15 residues. Germline CDR1 GTSNPN, CDR2 SVGIG (reference sequence). With 0 bases removed from V and 6 bases from J, the gap between germline ends came to 12 bases. CDR3 DNA sequence: TGTGCCTGGAGTGTAGGCGGGGGCGGTAATTCACCCCTCCACTTT. This codes for CAWSVGGGGNSPLHF.

Only one count was recorded for this clonotype. This chain links TRBV4-2 with TRBJ2-3, with a tentative D call TRBD1 (6 bases). Trimming stripped 5 bases from V and 0 bases from J, with 15 bases between. This CDR3 is 16 amino acids long. Per germline, CDR1 LGHNA and CDR2 YNFKEQ. The CDR3 reads CASSRLGATSTDTQYF. In DNA form, the CDR3 reads TGTGCCAGCAGCAGATTGGGGGCCACGAGCACAGATACGCAGTATTTT.

This clonotype was seen ten or more times. J is TRBJ2-1 and V is TRBV27; D may be TRBD2 (5 bases). In germline, CDR1 is MNHEY, CDR2 SMNVEV (reference sequence). CDR3 length: 14 amino acids. Trimming took off 2 bases at V and 9 bases at J, with 14 bases between the two ends. Written as DNA, the CDR3 is TGTGCCAGCAGTTTAGGAGACTACACATTTGAGCAGTTCTTC. Protein: CASSLGDYTFEQFF.

The rearrangement links TRBV6-5 to TRBJ2-5; maybe TRBD2 (6 bases). The V end lost 3 bases, the J end lost 0 bases, and 11 bases lay between the germline ends. Germline V gene data show CDR1 as MNHEY and CDR2 as SVGAGI. This CDR3 contains 15 residues. This chain's CDR3 is CASSYLGTDQETQYF. CDR3 DNA: TGTGCCAGCAGTTATTTAGGGACTGACCAAGAGACCCAGTACTTC.

Many counts were recorded for this clonotype. The rearrangement links TRBV5-6 to TRBJ2-7, with D tentatively TRBD2 (7 bases). The CDR3 runs 17 residues. Between the trimmed V and J ends, which lost 3 bases and 0 bases, there was a span of 19 bases. Looked up from germline, CDR1 is SGHDT and CDR2 is YYEEEE. The CDR3, as DNA: TGTGCCAGCAGCTCCCTGGGGGGGCAGGCGAGCTCCTACGAGCAGTACTTC. Residues: CASSSLGGQASSYEQYF.

This clonotype has a handful of counts. This rearrangement joins TRBV7-9 to TRBJ2-1; D gene unclear. This CDR3 contains 14 residues. The germline V gene has CDR1 SEHNR and CDR2 FQNEAQ (reference sequence). V was clipped by 2 bases and J by 8 bases, with 13 bases between them. CDR3 protein: CASSLSRDADEQFF. The CDR3 region has the DNA TGTGCCAGCAGCTTATCGCGAGATGCAGATGAGCAGTTCTTC.

Ten or more counts support this clonotype. The chain is built from TRBV3-1 and TRBJ1-1, with D possibly matching TRBD1 (6 bases). Germline V gene data show CDR1 as LGHDT and CDR2 as YNNKEL (reference sequence). V lost 4 bases, J lost 3 bases, and 15 bases lay in between. This CDR3 is 15 amino acids long. In DNA, the CDR3 is TGTGCCAGCAGCCTCTCAGGGGTTCCGGACACTGAAGCTTTCTTT. Amino acids: CASSLSGVPDTEAFF.

The chain has TRBV19 and TRBJ2-1; 10 bases are a match to TRBD2. The V segment lost 3 bases and the J segment 14 bases; nucleotides outside the gene matches: 13. Germline CDR1 LNHDA, CDR2 SQIVND (reference sequence). The CDR3 extends over 15 amino acids. In nucleotides, the CDR3 is TGTGCCAGTAGTATTCAAGCGGGAGGGCTATATAGGGAGTTCTTC. Encoded protein: CASSIQAGGLYREFF.

This clonotype has just a few counts. The chain links TRBV27 to TRBJ2-7, with 8 bases that match TRBD2. V shed 2 bases and J 2 bases; nucleotides not matched to a gene: 5. CDR1 MNHEY and CDR2 SMNVEV come from the germline V gene (reference sequence). The CDR3 contains 15 residues. The CDR3 sequence is CASSLEPGLAYEQYF. In nucleotides, the CDR3 is TGTGCCAGCAGTTTAGAGCCGGGACTAGCCTACGAGCAGTACTTC.

This clonotype was seen ten or more times. This chain uses TRBV11-1 with TRBJ2-7; 10 bases line up with TRBD1. Germline V gives CDR1 SGHAT, CDR2 FQDESV (reference sequence). This CDR3 is built from 15 residues. Losses at the gene ends were 6 bases for V and 5 bases for J; bases not matched to a gene: 10. Here the CDR3 reads CASSPGTGELHEQYF. CDR3 sequence (DNA): TGTGCCAGCAGTCCCGGGACAGGGGAATTGCACGAGCAGTACTTC.

This clonotype was observed many times. The chain recombines TRBV11-2 with TRBJ2-1, with D hard to call. Germline-derived CDR1 and CDR2 are SGHAT and FQNNGV. Trimming pared 5 bases from V and 2 bases from J, leaving 16 bases between. CDR3 length: 16 amino acids. CDR3 DNA sequence: TGTGCCAGCAGCCCTTTTATGCCAAAGGCCTACAATGAGCAGTTCTTC. This encodes CASSPFMPKAYNEQFF.

A word on this clonotype: A much larger clone is a single base away; this may be a read error. The rearrangement joins TRBV2 to TRBJ1-5; D remains unclear. The CDR3 contains 17 residues. Trimming took off 4 bases at V and 1 base at J, with 17 bases between the two ends. CDR1 is SNHLY and CDR2 is FYNNEI in the germline V gene. CDR3 coding DNA: TGTGCCAGCAGTGGATACGGGCTGGGGTCCAGCAATCAGCCCCAGCATTTT. The encoded protein is CASSGYGLGSSNQPQHF.

This clonotype was recorded many times. This chain uses TRBV18 with TRBJ2-2; perhaps TRBD1 as D (6 bases). Germline V CDR1 and CDR2: KGHSH, LQKENI. The V gene lost 8 bases and the J gene lost 0 bases, with 13 bases spanning the gap. This CDR3 spans 15 amino acids. The CDR3 region is CASSPGQTNTGELFF. For the CDR3, the DNA is TGTGCCAGCAGCCCGGGACAAACGAACACCGGGGAGCTGTTTTTT.

This rearrangement joins TRBV9 to TRBJ2-2; weak D call: TRBD2 (6 bases). This CDR3 spans 14 amino acids. The germline gives CDR1 SGDLS, CDR2 YYNGEE. V was shortened by 0 bases and J by 6 bases, with 9 bases between the two germline ends. CDR3 amino acids: CASSVAPGAGELFF. CDR3 bases: TGTGCCAGCAGCGTAGCCCCGGGAGCCGGGGAGCTGTTTTTT.

This chain links TRBV20-1 with TRBJ1-3; D remains ambiguous. CDR1 is DFQATT and CDR2 is SNEGSKA in the germline V gene (reference sequence). The length of the CDR3 is 14 residues. The germline V and J ends were trimmed by 5 bases and 2 bases, with 13 bases remaining between them. The chain's CDR3 is CSAPGGQPGNTIYF. The CDR3 DNA is TGCAGTGCTCCAGGTGGGCAGCCTGGAAACACCATATATTTT.

This clonotype occurred a few times. This chain connects TRBV30 to TRBJ1-2, with a weak D call TRBD1 (6 bases). This CDR3 contains 15 residues. From germline, CDR1 is GTSNPN and CDR2 SVGIG (reference sequence). The V gene lost 3 bases and the J gene lost 7 bases, with 21 bases spanning the gap. The CDR3, as DNA: TGTGCCTGGAGCCCCAACATGGGGGCAGCCCGTGGCTACACCTTC. Encoded protein: CAWSPNMGAARGYTF.

V and J are TRBV10-1 and TRBJ2-1; 9 nucleotides align to TRBD2. CDR3 length: 17 residues. Losses at the gene ends were 2 bases for V and 6 bases for J; bases not matched to a gene: 11. Looked up from germline, CDR1 is WNHNN and CDR2 is SYGVQD (reference sequence). CDR3 loop: CASSEGSSGRRGNEQFF. CDR3 DNA sequence: TGCGCCAGCAGTGAGGGGAGTAGCGGGAGAAGGGGCAATGAGCAGTTCTTC.

This clonotype has just a few counts. The rearrangement uses TRBV7-6 and TRBJ2-3, with D perhaps assigned TRBD1 or TRBD2 (5 bases each). There are 13 residues in the CDR3. V was clipped by 8 bases and J by 1 base, with 10 bases between them. Germline-derived CDR1 and CDR2 are SGHVS and FNYEAQ. DNA of the CDR3: TGTGCCAGCCAACGGGGCGGCACAGATACGCAGTATTTT. This codes for CASQRGGTDTQYF.